Shown below are 8 T cell receptor beta chains from a single sample sequenced in a study of naive and memory T cell subsets. Points from the study as a whole: A few larger clonotypes appeared in naive repertoires, especially CD8, possibly memory cells re-expressing CD45RA.

The beta constant-region primer was an equimolar mix of two oligonucleotides covering TRBC1 and TRBC2. Ligated cDNA was amplified by four rounds of PCR with nested alpha and beta constant-region primers and SP2. MiXCR, applied by TCRdb to the UMI-ligation and nested PCR reads, yields one record per CDR3 protein. The sample has over 100,000 distinct CDR3 sequences, 14% seen once. Their specific antigens are unknown. Material: naive CD8+ T cells from blood. Receptors originate from a human donor in good health.

This clonotype was observed at least ten times. The rearrangement uses TRBV29-1 and TRBJ2-4, with D unclear. Germline values: CDR1 SQVTM, CDR2 ANQGSEA. The ends were cut back, 3 bases at V and 4 bases at J, with 10 bases in the middle. CDR3 length: 13 residues. DNA for the CDR3: TGCAGCGTTGAGGTTGGGCAGAAAAACATTCAGTACTTC. Translation: CSVEVGQKNIQYF.

The chain is built from TRBV27 and TRBJ2-7, with TRBD1 as a possible D gene (5 bases). In germline, CDR1 is MNHEY, CDR2 SMNVEV (reference sequence). The CDR3 runs 15 residues. V was cut by 4 bases and J by 0 bases, with 13 bases left in between. CDR3 residues: CASSWGGASSYEQYF. CDR3 in DNA: TGTGCCAGCAGTTGGGGCGGAGCCAGCTCCTACGAGCAGTACTTC.

J is TRBJ2-7 and V is TRBV5-1, with TRBD2 matching 9 bases. The CDR3 is made up of 15 amino acids. V gave up 3 bases and J gave up 3 bases; unmatched junction bases: 7. Germline CDR1 and CDR2: SGHRS and YFSETQ. CDR3 in amino acids: CASSSLAGRSYEQYF. The CDR3 coding sequence is TGCGCCAGCAGCTCTCTAGCGGGGCGGAGCTACGAGCAGTACTTC.

This clonotype came up many times. The rearrangement uses TRBV6-5 and TRBJ1-1; no reliable D call. The CDR3 has 16 amino acids. Germline CDR1 reads MNHEY; CDR2 reads SVGAGI. Trimming removed 0 bases from V and 4 bases from J, with 15 bases in between. Here the CDR3 DNA reads TGTGCCAGCAGTTACTCCCGGGGAGGGTTGGGCACTGAAGCTTTCTTT. Encoded protein: CASSYSRGGLGTEAFF.

This clonotype was seen only a few times. The V call is TRBV14, the J call TRBJ2-2, with 9 bases that match TRBD1. The germline V gene encodes CDR1 SGHDN and CDR2 FVKESK. This CDR3 is 14 amino acids long. The J segment lost 6 bases and the V segment lost 4 bases, leaving 3 bases of the junction unmatched. The chain's CDR3 is CASSLRTGAGELFF. As DNA, the CDR3 is TGTGCCAGCAGCCTCAGGACAGGGGCCGGGGAGCTGTTTTTT.

This clonotype has just a few counts. The chain combines TRBV11-2 with TRBJ2-1, with D uncertain. Per germline, CDR1 SGHAT and CDR2 FQNNGV. The V and J ends lost 1 base and 0 bases respectively, with 13 bases between them. The CDR3 covers 17 residues. The CDR3 bases are TGTGCCAGCAGCTTAGTAGGTCCCCGGAGCTCCTACAATGAGCAGTTCTTC. Translation gives CASSLVGPRSSYNEQFF.

The chain has TRBV12-3 or TRBV12-4 and TRBJ1-5; 7 bases are shared with TRBD1. This CDR3 is 14 amino acids long. V dropped 6 bases and J dropped 7; count of bases not matched to a gene: 9. The CDR3 sequence is CASSWGQPEQPQHF. The CDR3 DNA sequence: TGTGCCAGCAGCTGGGGACAGCCGGAACAGCCCCAGCATTTT.

The chain combines TRBV7-9 with TRBJ2-7; D unclear. Trimming left V 7 bases short and J 1 base short, with 8 bases between. Germline CDR1 and CDR2: SEHNR and FQNEAQ (reference sequence). The CDR3 sequence is 12 residues long. DNA for the CDR3: TGTGCCAGCACGGACCTTTCCTACGAGCAGTACTTC. Translated: CASTDLSYEQYF. Filled out from reference TRBV7-9 and TRBJ2-7, the complete variable domain reads DTGVSQNPRHKITKRGQNVTFRCDPISEHNRLYWYRQTLGQGPEFLTYFQNEAQLEKSRLLSDRFSAERPKGSFSTLEIQRTEQGDSAMYLCASTDLSYEQYFGPGTRLTVT.